A single sample gave rise to the 31 T cell receptor beta chains below, sequenced in a study of blood T cell repertoires in COVID-19 (dated by TCRdb to about 2020). Receptor libraries were prepared by the immunoSEQ multiplex PCR assay. TCRdb provides this immuneACCESS table in a form limited to in-frame rearrangements. Some clones are lacking; in checked studies, under half of them reflect an unresolved V gene, and why the rest are absent is not known. Across this sample there are roughly 55,000 clones, with less than 90% seen only once. Jointly, the top ten make up around 2% of the sample. Sequencing was performed on peripheral blood. These receptor sequences come from a woman aged 55-75 years with acute or convalescent COVID-19.

The chain employs TRBV15 and TRBJ2-3; D perhaps matches TRBD1 (5 bases). Germline CDR1 and CDR2: LNHNV and YYDKDF (reference sequence). V lost 1 base and J 2 bases, leaving 16 bases between the germline ends. The CDR3 spans 17 residues. The CDR3 loop reads CATSRGLSQAVTDTQYF. CDR3 DNA: TGTGCCACCAGCAGAGGATTGTCACAGGCCGTCACAGATACGCAGTATTTT.

This chain links TRBV28 with TRBJ1-6, with D maybe TRBD1 (5 bases). CDR1 MDHEN and CDR2 SYDVKM come from the germline V gene. CDR3 length: 16 amino acids. Trimming cost V 5 bases and J 2 bases, with 13 bases left between them. The CDR3, as DNA: TGTGCCAGCAGTGGTTATCCGGGGGCCTATAATTCACCCCTCCACTTT. Protein: CASSGYPGAYNSPLHF.

The chain is built from TRBV6-5 and TRBJ1-2; TRBD1 is a possible D gene (5 bases). Trimming left V 5 bases short and J 2 bases short, with 15 bases between. Per germline, CDR1 MNHEY and CDR2 SVGAGI. The CDR3 sequence is 15 residues long. CDR3 loop: CASSRGGTGNYGYTF. The CDR3 DNA reads TGTGCCAGCAGTCGTGGGGGGACGGGAAACTATGGCTACACCTTC.

The chain has TRBV28 and TRBJ2-7; possible D gene TRBD1, 8 bases. There are 14 residues in the CDR3. Germline CDR1 and CDR2: MDHEN and SYDVKM. V gave up 6 bases and J gave up 4 bases, with 16 bases separating them. The chain's CDR3 is CASSNHRGGYEQYF. The DNA for the CDR3 is TGTGCCAGCAGCAACCACAGGGGGGGGTACGAGCAGTACTTC.

This sequence joins TRBV18 and TRBJ1-1; no definite D call. Trimming took 4 bases from V and 1 from J, leaving 10 bases between them. The CDR3 runs 14 residues. The germline V gene encodes CDR1 KGHSH and CDR2 LQKENI. The CDR3 reads CASSQSPRNTEAFF. The CDR3 DNA reads TGTGCCAGCTCACAAAGCCCCCGGAACACTGAAGCTTTCTTT.

The chain couples TRBV5-4 to TRBJ2-3; D is ambiguous. The germline V gene has CDR1 SGHNT and CDR2 YYREEE (reference sequence). V was clipped by 0 bases and J by 4 bases, with 3 bases between them. CDR3 length: 12 amino acids. The CDR3 DNA reads as TGTGCCAGCAGCTTGGTAGCAGATACGCAGTATTTT. This sequence encodes CASSLVADTQYF. Combining the CDR3 with reference TRBV5-4 and TRBJ2-3 gives the whole variable domain ETGVTQSPTHLIKTRGQQVTLRCSSQSGHNTVSWYQQALGQGPQFIFQYYREEENGRGNFPPRFSGLQFPNYSSELNVNALELDDSALYLCASSLVADTQYFGPGTRLTVL.

This chain joins TRBV19 and TRBJ2-3, with D possibly TRBD1 on 7 matching bases. Looked up from germline, CDR1 is LNHDA and CDR2 is SQIVND (reference sequence). The CDR3 runs to 18 residues. Trimming removed 5 bases at V and 4 bases at J, with 25 bases between. The CDR3 DNA sequence: TGTGCCAGTAGTTGGCGGACAGGCACAGATAGGAGGGCAGATACGCAGTATTTT. Encoded protein: CASSWRTGTDRRADTQYF.

This chain uses TRBV10-3 with TRBJ1-1, with D possibly matching TRBD1 (5 bases). This CDR3 is 14 amino acids long. CDR1 is ENHRY, CDR2 SYGVKD, per germline. V was pared by 9 bases and J by 2 bases, with 16 bases between. CDR3 sequence: CAMSSGAPNTEAFF. Written as DNA, the CDR3 is TGTGCCATGTCAAGCGGGGCCCCTAACACTGAAGCTTTCTTT.

This chain uses TRBV3-1 (or the pseudogene TRBV3-2) with TRBJ1-5; TRBD1 is a possible D gene (5 bases). The CDR3 covers 14 residues. Looked up from germline, CDR1 is LGHDT and CDR2 is YNNKEL (reference sequence). Trimming took 4 bases from V and 7 from J, leaving 14 bases between them. The CDR3 here is CASSPGGGRQPQHF. The DNA for the CDR3 is TGTGCCAGCAGCCCCGGGGGGGGGAGGCAGCCCCAGCATTTT.

The gene calls are TRBV19 and TRBJ1-1; TRBD1 aligns across 7 bases. The germline gives CDR1 LNHDA, CDR2 SQIVND (reference sequence). This CDR3 has 11 amino acids. J gave up 11 bases and V 5 bases, and 5 bases lay outside the gene matches. CDR3: CASSPDRAAFF. CDR3 coding DNA: TGTGCCAGTAGTCCCGACAGGGCGGCTTTCTTT.

This chain connects TRBV2 to TRBJ1-5; D uncertain. This CDR3 has 14 amino acids. Trimming cost V 4 bases and J 1 base, with 8 bases left between them. Germline CDR1 and CDR2: SNHLY and FYNNEI. Here the CDR3 reads CASSAARSNQPQHF. The CDR3 DNA reads TGTGCCAGCAGTGCCGCGAGGAGCAATCAGCCCCAGCATTTT.

The rearrangement links TRBV28 to TRBJ1-5; tentatively, D is TRBD1 (6 bases). Germline-derived CDR1 and CDR2 are MDHEN and SYDVKM. The CDR3 spans 13 residues. Trimming stripped 7 bases from V and 3 bases from J, with 10 bases between. For the CDR3, the DNA is TGTGCCAGCACGACAGGAAACAATCAGCCCCAGCATTTT. As protein: CASTTGNNQPQHF.

The chain has TRBV10-3 and TRBJ2-7; D not certain. Germline CDR1 and CDR2: ENHRY and SYGVKD. The CDR3 is 14 residues long. Trimming stripped 6 bases from V and 0 bases from J, with 12 bases between. The chain's CDR3 is CAIRAREDSYEQYF. Here the CDR3 DNA reads TGTGCCATCAGGGCGAGAGAGGACTCCTACGAGCAGTACTTC.

The chain couples TRBV5-1 to TRBJ2-5; 7 nucleotides agree with TRBD1. The CDR3 consists of 15 residues. The V gene end was trimmed by 2 bases and the J gene end by 3 bases; junction bases not matched to a gene: 7. Looked up from germline, CDR1 is SGHRS and CDR2 is YFSETQ. The CDR3 nucleotides are TGCGCCAGCAGCTTTACGACAGGGTCTAAAGAGACCCAGTACTTC. It yields the protein CASSFTTGSKETQYF.

The V call is TRBV5-8, the J call TRBJ2-1; no clear D gene. V lost 2 bases to trimming and J lost 0 bases, with 9 bases between them. Germline V gene data show CDR1 as SGHTS and CDR2 as YDEGEE. The CDR3 is 15 amino acids. The CDR3 bases are TGTGCCAGCAGCTTTGGTACGGTCTCCTACAATGAGCAGTTCTTC. It translates to CASSFGTVSYNEQFF.

The chain links TRBV7-2 to TRBJ1-5; 8 nucleotides align to TRBD1. The CDR3 consists of 15 residues. Unmatched junction bases numbered 4, after V lost 3 bases and J lost 3 bases. Germline V gene lookup returns CDR1 SGHTA and CDR2 FQGNSA. The CDR3 is CASSLGQVNNQPQHF. As DNA, the CDR3 is TGTGCCAGCAGCTTGGGACAGGTTAACAATCAGCCCCAGCATTTT.

CDR3 loop: CASSLARGSVEQFF. The CDR3 nucleotides are TGTGCCAGCAGCTTAGCCCGGGGGTCCGTTGAGCAGTTCTTC. This chain connects TRBV7-2 to TRBJ2-1; possible D gene TRBD2, 6 bases. The germline V and J ends were trimmed by 0 bases and 9 bases, with 12 bases remaining between them. Germline lookup yields CDR1 SGHTA and CDR2 FQGNSA. The CDR3 loop spans 14 amino acids.

The chain uses TRBV12-3 or TRBV12-4 and TRBJ1-2, with D tentatively TRBD1 (5 bases). Trimming removed 6 bases at V and 6 bases at J, with 11 bases between. This CDR3 comprises 12 residues. The CDR3 is CASSPNRNGYTF. Here the CDR3 DNA reads TGTGCCAGCAGCCCGAACAGGAATGGCTACACCTTC.

The chain uses TRBV28 and TRBJ1-1; possible D gene TRBD1, 5 bases. The germline CDR1 and CDR2 sequences are MDHEN and SYDVKM. The CDR3 is 16 residues long. Deletions cut 7 bases from V and 7 bases from J, with 25 bases between. The CDR3 sequence: CASTPRGSEWGGEAFF. In DNA form, the CDR3 reads TGTGCCAGCACCCCTCGGGGCTCGGAATGGGGAGGTGAAGCTTTCTTT.

As DNA, the CDR3 is TGCGCCAGTTTAGACCCCCAGGGGGCAGGCAGAGCTTTCTTT. Protein product: CASLDPQGAGRAFF. The chain links TRBV5-1 to TRBJ1-1, with 8 bases matching TRBD1. The CDR3 contains 14 residues. The trim removed 8 bases at V and 10 bases at J, leaving 16 bases unmatched. CDR1 is SGHRS and CDR2 is YFSETQ in the germline V gene.

The chain joins TRBV6-5 to TRBJ2-1; a weak D match, TRBD2 (6 bases). The germline CDR1 and CDR2 sequences are MNHEY and SVGAGI. CDR3 length equals 14 residues. Trimming took 5 bases from V and 6 from J, leaving 14 bases between them. The CDR3 here is CASSRQASANEQFF. The CDR3 nucleotides read TGTGCCAGCAGTAGGCAGGCTAGCGCCAATGAGCAGTTCTTC.

The chain recombines TRBV7-2 with TRBJ1-2; 9 nucleotides align to TRBD1. From germline, CDR1 is SGHTA and CDR2 FQGNSA. The CDR3 spans 14 residues. V trimming: 1 base; J trimming: 7 bases; junction bases outside the gene matches: 4. The DNA of the CDR3 is TGTGCCAGCAGCTTAGGTCCGACAGGGGGTGGCTACACCTTC. Residues: CASSLGPTGGGYTF.

This clone came up once. The chain couples TRBV12-3 or TRBV12-4 to TRBJ1-1; D ambiguous. The CDR3 covers 13 residues. V lost 5 bases and J 6 bases, leaving 13 bases between the germline ends. CDR3 sequence reads: CASSPAMAPEAFF. The CDR3, as DNA: TGTGCCAGCAGTCCTGCAATGGCCCCTGAAGCTTTCTTT.

The V call is TRBV10-2, the J call TRBJ1-5, with 8 bases lining up with TRBD1. Per the germline V gene, CDR1 is WSHSY and CDR2 is SAAADI. The CDR3 loop spans 14 amino acids. Trimming removed 5 bases from V and 6 bases from J; junction bases left unmatched: 6. The CDR3 sequence: CASSRTGSAQPQHF. DNA of the CDR3: TGCGCCAGCAGTCGGACAGGGTCGGCTCAGCCCCAGCATTTT.

The chain carries TRBV2 and TRBJ1-1; 7 bases align to TRBD1. The trim removed 6 bases at V and 1 base at J, leaving 5 bases unmatched. CDR3 length: 14 amino acids. Germline CDR1 and CDR2: SNHLY and FYNNEI. The CDR3 loop reads CASRQTGRNTEAFF. The DNA for the CDR3 is TGTGCCAGCAGGCAGACAGGGCGGAACACTGAAGCTTTCTTT.

The chain has TRBV7-9 and TRBJ1-2; possible D gene TRBD1, 5 bases. Germline CDR1 reads SEHNR; CDR2 reads FQNEAQ (reference sequence). Trimming left V 4 bases short and J 0 bases short, with 12 bases between. This CDR3 is 15 amino acids long. CDR3 sequence reads: CASSSREVTNYGYTF. The CDR3 nucleotides are TGTGCCAGCAGCTCCAGGGAGGTGACTAACTATGGCTACACCTTC.

The chain carries TRBV7-9 and TRBJ2-7, with TRBD2 identical over 9 bases. After removal of 3 bases from V and 1 base from J, the junction contained 10 bases not matched to a gene. Germline V gene data show CDR1 as SEHNR and CDR2 as FQNEAQ (reference sequence). CDR3 size: 17 residues. Written as DNA, the CDR3 is TGTGCCAGCAGCTTTTCCCTTAGCGGGAGACCTTCCTACGAGCAGTACTTC. Translated, it gives CASSFSLSGRPSYEQYF.

This clone was counted between two and nine times. The chain combines TRBV30 with TRBJ1-5, with D perhaps matching TRBD1 (5 bases). With 2 bases removed from V and 3 bases from J, the gap between germline ends came to 14 bases. There are 15 residues in the CDR3. CDR1 GTSNPN and CDR2 SVGIG come from the germline V gene (reference sequence). Here the CDR3 reads CAWSHGAGINQPQHF. The CDR3 nucleotides read TGTGCCTGGAGTCACGGAGCAGGGATCAATCAGCCCCAGCATTTT.

The chain joins TRBV18 to TRBJ1-1; D gene uncertain. The CDR3 loop spans 13 amino acids. Trimming cost V 8 bases and J 2 bases, with 12 bases left between them. Germline lookup yields CDR1 KGHSH and CDR2 LQKENI. The CDR3, as DNA: TGTGCCAGCCGAAGAAAGACAAACACTGAAGCTTTCTTT. It translates to CASRRKTNTEAFF.

The DNA for the CDR3 is TGTGCCTGGAGAGACCTCACAGCGGTAGGATATGGCTACACCTTC. Its translation: CAWRDLTAVGYGYTF. The chain couples TRBV30 to TRBJ1-2; D not certain. V lost 3 bases and J lost 5, with 19 bases in between. This CDR3 spans 15 amino acids. Germline V gene sequence: CDR1 GTSNPN, CDR2 SVGIG (reference sequence).

CDR3 DNA sequence: TGTGCCAGCAGCCCTACGGGGGGCCCCTATGGCTACACCTTC. This gives the protein CASSPTGGPYGYTF. V gene TRBV3-1 (or the pseudogene TRBV3-2) combines with J gene TRBJ1-2; perhaps TRBD1 as D (6 bases). The CDR3 covers 14 residues. V dropped 4 bases and J dropped 4 bases, with 13 bases sitting between them. CDR1 is LGHDT, CDR2 YNNKEL, per germline (reference sequence).